The next 5 T cell receptor beta chains were all read from a single sample in a study of blood T cell repertoires in COVID-19. Clones were read by immunoSEQ multiplex PCR, and TCRdb kept only the in-frame ones, dropping some. The data show around 300,000 clones, almost 90% seen once. Sequenced sample: peripheral blood. Receptors originate from a woman between 25 and 40 years old with COVID-19, enrolled during active disease.

The V gene is TRBV4-1, the J gene TRBJ2-1; the D gene is possibly TRBD2 (6 bases). The V gene lost 2 bases and the J gene lost 3 bases, with 20 bases spanning the gap. The CDR3 is 18 residues long. Germline CDR1 MGHRA, CDR2 YSYEKL. The CDR3 is CASSQLRTRERIYNEQFF. DNA of the CDR3: TGCGCCAGCAGCCAACTCCGGACTCGGGAGAGAATCTACAATGAGCAGTTCTTC.

The gene calls are TRBV28 and TRBJ2-2, with no clear D. Germline V lookup: CDR1 MDHEN, CDR2 SYDVKM. Trimming stripped 7 bases from V and 3 bases from J, with 12 bases between. The CDR3 spans 14 residues. The CDR3 sequence is CASIAQQYTGELFF. CDR3 bases: TGTGCCAGCATTGCACAGCAATACACCGGGGAGCTGTTTTTT.

Here the CDR3 reads CASSFPGQTEAFF. CDR3 DNA sequence: TGCGCCAGCAGCTTCCCAGGGCAGACTGAAGCTTTCTTT. The chain carries TRBV5-1 and TRBJ1-1, with D perhaps matching TRBD1 (5 bases). Trimming stripped 2 bases from V and 5 bases from J, with 10 bases between. The CDR3 extends over 13 amino acids. The germline V gene encodes CDR1 SGHRS and CDR2 YFSETQ.

The genes are TRBV6-5 and TRBJ1-2; TRBD1 matches 8 bases. V shed 6 bases and J 3 bases; nucleotides not matched to a gene: 9. CDR1 is MNHEY, CDR2 SVGAGI, per germline. CDR3 length equals 15 residues. CDR3 sequence reads: CASSPRGRGDYGYTF. CDR3 nucleotide sequence: TGTGCCAGCAGCCCCAGGGGGCGCGGGGACTATGGCTACACCTTC.

The chain joins TRBV30 to TRBJ1-5; unclear D gene. This CDR3 has 13 amino acids. Germline lookup yields CDR1 GTSNPN and CDR2 SVGIG (reference sequence). V lost 2 bases and J 4 bases, leaving 9 bases between the germline ends. The CDR3 DNA is TGTGCCTGGAGTTCTAATCTTAATCAGCCCCAGCATTTT. Translated, it gives CAWSSNLNQPQHF.